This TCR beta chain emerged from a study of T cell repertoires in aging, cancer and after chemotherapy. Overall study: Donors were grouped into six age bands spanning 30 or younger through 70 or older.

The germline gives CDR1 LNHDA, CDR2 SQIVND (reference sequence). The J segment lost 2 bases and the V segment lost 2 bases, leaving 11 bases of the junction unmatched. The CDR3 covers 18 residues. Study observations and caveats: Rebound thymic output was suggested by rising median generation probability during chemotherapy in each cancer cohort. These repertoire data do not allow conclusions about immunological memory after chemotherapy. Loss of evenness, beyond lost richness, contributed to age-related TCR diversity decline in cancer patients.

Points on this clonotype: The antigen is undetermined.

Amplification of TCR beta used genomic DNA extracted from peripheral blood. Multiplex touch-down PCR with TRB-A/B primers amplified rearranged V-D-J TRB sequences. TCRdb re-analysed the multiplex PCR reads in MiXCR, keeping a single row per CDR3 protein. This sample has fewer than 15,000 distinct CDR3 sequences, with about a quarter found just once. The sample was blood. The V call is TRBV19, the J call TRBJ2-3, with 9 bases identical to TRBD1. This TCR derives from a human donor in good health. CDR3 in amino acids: CASSIRTGQGLHTDTQYF. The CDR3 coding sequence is TGTGCCAGTAGTATACGTACGGGACAGGGATTACACACAGATACGCAGTATTTT.